The 22 T cell receptor beta chains below all came from one sample that was sequenced in a study of T-cell reconstitution after alpha-beta-depleted transplantation in children (dated by TCRdb to the mid-2010s). Receptor libraries were prepared by PCR. Data came from an Illumina HiSeq 2500. Molecular barcoding was employed in the preparation of TCR libraries, with unique molecular identifiers being used to normalize TCRbeta repertoire quantification. TCRdb's own reprocessing of the public reads used fastp at Q25 and MiXCR and kept productive beta chains. Merged by CDR3 protein, the rows form single entries marked with the most common genes and DNA. Recorded for this sample are about 640,000 distinct CDR3 sequences; roughly 13% of them occurred a single time. In total, the top ten clones hold 2.2% of the sample. The label giving this sample's treatment or condition can be read as: allogeneic hematopoietic cell transplantation with graft depleted of TCRalphabeta T cells and CD19 B cells.

Sequencing was performed on PBMCs, mostly from graft donor cells, taken 360 days after TCRalphabeta/CD19-depleted stem cell transplant. The receptors were sampled from a male patient aged 10 to 17 who had a stem cell transplant for acute myeloid leukemia, so the T cells may come from the graft donor.

This clonotype was detected only a few times. The genes are TRBV7-9 and TRBJ2-3; D is ambiguous. V was cut by 4 bases and J by 1 base, with 12 bases left in between. This CDR3 comprises 15 residues. Looked up from germline, CDR1 is SEHNR and CDR2 is FQNEAQ (reference sequence). The CDR3 region is CASSSRGTRTDTQYF. CDR3 DNA sequence: TGTGCCAGCAGCTCAAGAGGAACTCGCACAGATACGCAGTATTTT.

This clonotype was seen a handful of times. The chain recombines TRBV20-1 with TRBJ2-7; D unclear. CDR3 length: 11 amino acids. Per germline, CDR1 DFQATT and CDR2 SNEGSKA (reference sequence). Trimming shortened V by 0 bases and J by 5 bases, and 5 bases separated the two germline ends. The CDR3 here is CSAREGNEQYF. In DNA form, the CDR3 reads TGCAGTGCTAGAGAGGGCAACGAGCAGTACTTC.

This clonotype was seen a handful of times. For the CDR3, the DNA is TGTGCCAGCAGCCGACCCTTAGCCTTGAGCTCCTACAATGAGCAGTTCTTC. Its protein product is CASSRPLALSSYNEQFF. This rearrangement joins TRBV3-1 to TRBJ2-1, with D unclear. Germline V gives CDR1 LGHDT, CDR2 YNNKEL (reference sequence). The germline V and J ends were trimmed by 4 bases and 0 bases, with 16 bases remaining between them. This CDR3 comprises 17 residues.

This clonotype was detected many times. The gene calls are TRBV20-1 and TRBJ2-7, with 10 bases fitting TRBD2. V was pared by 7 bases and J by 4 bases, with 7 bases of the junction left unmatched. Germline loops: CDR1 DFQATT, CDR2 SNEGSKA (reference sequence). CDR3 length: 13 residues. The DNA for the CDR3 is TGCAGTGTGAGGGGGACTAGCGAGTACGAGCAGTACTTC. Its protein is CSVRGTSEYEQYF.

This clonotype has only a few counts. This chain joins TRBV6-2 or TRBV6-3 and TRBJ1-1, with D unresolved. The CDR3 sequence is 15 residues long. CDR1 is MNHEY and CDR2 is SVGEGT in the germline V gene. V lost 2 bases and J lost 0, with 10 bases in between. CDR3 residues: CASSYPAGLNTEAFF. The CDR3 DNA sequence: TGTGCCAGCAGTTACCCGGCCGGTTTGAACACTGAAGCTTTCTTT.

This clonotype turned up a few times. The gene calls are TRBV5-1 and TRBJ2-5; D gene uncertain. The V end was cut by 2 bases, the J end by 1 base, with 9 bases between. The CDR3 extends over 14 amino acids. CDR1 and CDR2 (germline): SGHRS, YFSETQ. The CDR3 reads CASSFDPTQETQYF. The CDR3 DNA is TGCGCCAGCAGCTTTGATCCAACCCAAGAGACCCAGTACTTC.

The chain has TRBV29-1 and TRBJ2-7; 8 nucleotides align to TRBD1. CDR3 length equals 11 residues. V lost 7 bases to trimming and J lost 7 bases; unmatched junction nucleotides: 6. CDR1 is SQVTM, CDR2 ANQGSEA, per germline. This CDR3 is CSAQGAGEQYF. CDR3 DNA: TGCAGCGCCCAGGGGGCGGGAGAGCAGTACTTC.

The V and J genes are TRBV19 and TRBJ2-7; D not resolved. Trimming shortened V by 11 bases and J by 3 bases, and 14 bases separated the two germline ends. CDR3 length equals 12 residues. Germline values: CDR1 LNHDA, CDR2 SQIVND (reference sequence). CDR3 sequence (DNA): TGTGCCTGCTCACCTGGGGACTACGAGCAGTACTTC. Its protein product is CACSPGDYEQYF. Complete variable domain (other parts from reference TRBV19 and TRBJ2-7): DGGITQSPKYLFRKEGQNVTLSCEQNLNHDAMYWYRQDPGQGLRLIYYSQIVNDFQKGDIAEGYSVSREKKESFPLTVTSAQKNPTAFYLCACSPGDYEQYFGPGTRLTVT.

The V gene is TRBV4-1, the J gene TRBJ2-4, with D hard to call. With 3 bases removed from V and 3 bases from J, the gap between germline ends came to 9 bases. Germline CDR1 reads MGHRA; CDR2 reads YSYEKL. This CDR3 is built from 14 residues. CDR3 residues: CASSQAASKNIQYF. The CDR3 nucleotides read TGCGCCAGCAGCCAGGCGGCCAGCAAAAACATTCAGTACTTC.

This clonotype was counted ten times or more. The genes are TRBV20-1 and TRBJ2-7, with 7 bases identical to TRBD1. Germline CDR1 reads DFQATT; CDR2 reads SNEGSKA (reference sequence). Trimming at V came to 6 bases and at J to 3 bases, leaving 17 bases not matched to a gene. The CDR3 has 16 residues. The CDR3 loop is CSATPENRGRIYEQYF. The CDR3 nucleotides are TGCAGTGCCACGCCAGAAAACAGGGGACGTATCTACGAGCAGTACTTC.

The V and J genes are TRBV7-8 and TRBJ1-6, with D possibly TRBD1 on 6 matching bases. V was clipped by 5 bases and J by 8 bases, with 16 bases between them. This CDR3 has 15 residues. Germline CDR1 and CDR2: SGHVS and FQNEAQ. The CDR3 is CASSPPGHSYSPLHF. CDR3 coding DNA: TGTGCCAGCAGCCCCCCGGGACACTCATATTCACCCCTCCACTTT.

The chain recombines TRBV7-2 with TRBJ2-3, with 7 nucleotides matching TRBD2. This CDR3 contains 14 residues. The germline gives CDR1 SGHTA, CDR2 FQGNSA. V shed 4 bases, J shed 6 bases, and the junction held 7 bases outside the gene matches. CDR3 region: CASSYRKGGDTQYF. In DNA form, the CDR3 reads TGTGCCAGCAGCTACCGTAAGGGAGGGGATACGCAGTATTTT.

This rearrangement joins TRBV27 to TRBJ1-5, with D tentatively TRBD1 (6 bases). This CDR3 has 14 amino acids. V was shortened by 4 bases and J by 3 bases, with 10 bases between the two germline ends. Germline loops: CDR1 MNHEY, CDR2 SMNVEV (reference sequence). The CDR3 sequence: CASSYQGTNQPQHF. The CDR3 DNA sequence: TGTGCCAGCAGTTATCAGGGGACCAATCAGCCCCAGCATTTT.

V and J are TRBV7-2 and TRBJ1-2; the D is unclear. Germline V gives CDR1 SGHTA, CDR2 FQGNSA. Trimming removed 5 bases at V and 8 bases at J, with 18 bases between. This CDR3 comprises 14 residues. The CDR3 protein is CASSPSSRPKGYTF. The CDR3, as DNA: TGTGCCAGCAGCCCCTCTTCCAGGCCTAAGGGCTACACCTTC.

At least ten counts were recorded for this clonotype. The rearrangement uses TRBV6-2 or TRBV6-3 and TRBJ2-1; D ambiguous. Trimming stripped 7 bases from V and 7 bases from J, with 11 bases between. CDR3 length: 12 residues. The germline V gene encodes CDR1 MNHEY and CDR2 SVGEGT. The CDR3 here is CASTNLGNEQFF. The CDR3 DNA is TGTGCCAGCACCAACCTAGGTAATGAGCAGTTCTTC.

The chain is built from TRBV5-1 and TRBJ2-7; D unclear. This CDR3 has 18 amino acids. Germline loops: CDR1 SGHRS, CDR2 YFSETQ. The V gene lost 0 bases and the J gene lost 0 bases, with 19 bases spanning the gap. The CDR3 coding sequence is TGCGCCAGCAGCTTGGCCAGGCAAGGCAGACCTGTCTCCTACGAGCAGTACTTC. Translated, it gives CASSLARQGRPVSYEQYF. Supplemented by reference TRBV5-1 and TRBJ2-7, the full variable domain reads KAGVTQTPRYLIKTRGQQVTLSCSPISGHRSVSWYQQTPGQGLQFLFEYFSETQRNKGNFPGRFSGRQFSNSRSEMNVSTLELGDSALYLCASSLARQGRPVSYEQYFGPGTRLTVT.

This clonotype was recorded a few times. The CDR3 sequence: CASGSGAPLSEQYF. Written as DNA, the CDR3 is TGCGCCAGCGGTTCCGGAGCCCCCCTCAGCGAGCAGTACTTC. V and J are TRBV10-2 and TRBJ2-7; D unresolved. This CDR3 is 14 amino acids long. Germline V gene lookup returns CDR1 WSHSY and CDR2 SAAADI. The V end lost 8 bases, the J end lost 6 bases, and 20 bases lay between the germline ends.

Turning to this clonotype: A much larger clonotype is one base distant, so this may be a read error. The V and J genes are TRBV12-3 or TRBV12-4 and TRBJ2-1; 9 bases match TRBD1. The CDR3 length is 14 residues. CDR3 bases: TGTGCCAGCAGTACAGGGGGCTTTTACAATGAGCGGTTCTTC. Protein: CASSTGGFYNERFF.

This clonotype was recorded at least ten times. This chain joins TRBV11-1 and TRBJ2-1, with TRBD2 matching over 10 bases. The germline V gene encodes CDR1 SGHAT and CDR2 FQDESV (reference sequence). The CDR3 is 16 residues long. The ends lost 1 base at V and 10 bases at J; junction bases unmatched: 10. The CDR3 here is CASSLGLAGASVEQFF. The CDR3 DNA reads as TGTGCCAGCAGCTTAGGTCTAGCGGGAGCTTCTGTGGAGCAGTTCTTC.

V gene TRBV7-3 combines with J gene TRBJ1-2; the D is unclear. The ends were cut back, 2 bases at V and 1 base at J, with 5 bases in the middle. Looked up from germline, CDR1 is SGHTA and CDR2 is FQGTGA. The CDR3 covers 13 residues. As DNA, the CDR3 is TGTGCCAGCAGCTTACCCGATAACTATGGCTACACCTTC. The encoded protein is CASSLPDNYGYTF. The full variable domain, with the rest looked up from reference TRBV7-3 and TRBJ1-2, is GAGVSQTPSNKVTEKGKYVELRCDPISGHTALYWYRQSLGQGPEFLIYFQGTGAADDSGLPNDRFFAVRPEGSVSTLKIQRTERGDSAVYLCASSLPDNYGYTFGSGTRLTVV.

This chain joins TRBV7-2 and TRBJ2-7; D is unclear. This CDR3 region has 14 residues. The germline gives CDR1 SGHTA, CDR2 FQGNSA. Between the trimmed V and J ends, which lost 5 bases and 2 bases, there was a span of 13 bases. CDR3 sequence (DNA): TGTGCCAGCAGCCCAGGCCTTAGGGCCTACGAGCAGTACTTC. Translation: CASSPGLRAYEQYF.

The V gene is TRBV28, the J gene TRBJ2-7; D may correspond to TRBD1 or TRBD2 (5 bases each). The CDR3 spans 15 residues. The ends were cut back, 4 bases at V and 3 bases at J, with 16 bases in the middle. Germline lookup yields CDR1 MDHEN and CDR2 SYDVKM. The CDR3 reads CASSYHSGRSYEQYF. CDR3 DNA sequence: TGTGCCAGCAGTTACCACTCGGGACGGAGCTACGAGCAGTACTTC.